This entry describes one TCR beta chain. The antigen remains unidentified. This CDR3 has 14 residues. TCRdb re-called the 5' RACE reads; every CDR3 protein appears as one record, without DNA. This specimen shows 300,000 to 500,000 distinct CDR3 sequences; the ten leading clones hold 9.5% to 12%. This record belongs to a study of T cells expressing NK-cell markers. Whole-study context: It was sorted CD3+CD56-NKG2C+, CD3+CD56+NKG2C- and CD3+CD56+NKG2C+ T cells that provided the TCR beta repertoires. Findings and caveats of the study: A handful of donors showed these clonotypes also leading the CD3+CD56-NKG2C+ fraction. Clones of NKG2C+ T cells that had expanded were of unclear HCMV specificity. NKG2C+ dominant clonotype frequencies in five or six donors were about 1.0-7.5% of CD8+ T cells.

The sequenced sample was blood T cells: a sorted CD56 or NKG2C T cell subset, CD4+ or CD8+ T cells, or bulk PBMC T cells (not recorded which). The chain uses TRBV12-3 or TRBV12-4 and TRBJ2-1; checking the TCRdb D call of TRBD2 is not possible without DNA. This TCR derives from a woman aged 45-65 years in good health. The CDR3 reads CASSIGLVGDEQFF.